The TCR beta chain under discussion was sequenced for a study of post-analysis software for immune sequencing data. Study-level information: Several disease courses (relapsing-remitting, secondary progressive and progressive-relapsing) of multiple sclerosis were included.

Libraries were made from TCR beta cDNA, and they carried unique molecular identifiers. The source material, 1 to 10 million T cells, gave rise to about 460,000 cDNA molecules. TCRdb re-analysed the PCR reads in MiXCR, keeping a single row per CDR3 protein. The sample yields roughly 650,000 distinct CDR3 sequences, roughly three fifths seen once. Notes on this clonotype: Its antigen is undetermined.

Overall study results and limits: Diversity measured as normalized Chao1 was significantly lower in multiple sclerosis patients than in controls. Analysis by F measure revealed that same-batch samples clustered strongly together.

Sequencing used blood. This TCR derives from a girl aged 2-10 years with multiple sclerosis.

CDR3 coding DNA: TGTGCCAGCAGCTTTATTTCGACAGCGTCCTACGAGCAGTACTTC. Translating it yields CASSFISTASYEQYF. The genes are TRBV5-5 and TRBJ2-7; D is perhaps TRBD1 (5 bases). The CDR3 loop spans 15 amino acids. CDR1 is SGHKS and CDR2 is YYEKEE in the germline V gene (reference sequence). V gave up 2 bases and J gave up 1 base, with 13 bases separating them.